The rows below give T cell receptor beta chains drawn from one sample of a study of T cell changes during pregnancy in multiple sclerosis. Profiling relied on immunoSEQ multiplex PCR, and the TCRdb table lists in-frame clones only, not all of them. Of about 41,000 clones in the sample, about 90% are singletons; the top ten hold approximately 9.1%. Sequencing used CD8+ T cells from peripheral blood mononuclear cells, obtained in the first trimester of pregnancy. All receptors derive from a female donor with multiple sclerosis, enrolled in a pregnancy study. CDR3s include the opening cysteine and the closing phenylalanine or tryptophan. D genes are given only for firm matches. Only part of the rows carry a size: once, few, many, or a class if the clone is expanded.

CDR3aa: CASSDWTSGAHEQYF; CDR3nt: TGTGCCAGCAGTGATTGGACTAGCGGGGCCCACGAGCAGTACTTC; v_gene: TRBV25-1; d_gene: TRBD2; j_gene: TRBJ2-7; abundance: .
CDR3aa: CASSPLPDRVQPQHF; CDR3nt: TGTGCCAGCAGCCCACTTCCGGACAGGGTGCAGCCCCAGCATTTT; v_gene: TRBV7-9; d_gene: TRBD1; j_gene: TRBJ1-5; abundance: .
CDR3aa: CASSLLAGGIPSSYEQYF; CDR3nt: TGTGCCAGCAGCTTACTAGCGGGAGGGATTCCGAGCTCCTACGAGCAGTACTTC; v_gene: TRBV2; d_gene: TRBD2; j_gene: TRBJ2-7; abundance: once
CDR3aa: CASREGTGSSVHEQYF; CDR3nt: TGCGCCAGCCGGGAGGGGACAGGGTCTTCCGTCCACGAGCAGTACTTC; v_gene: TRBV5-1; d_gene: .; j_gene: TRBJ2-7; abundance: .
CDR3aa: CASSPPGDGNTIYF; CDR3nt: TGCGCCAGCAGTCCCCCCGGAGATGGAAACACCATATATTTT; v_gene: TRBV23-1; d_gene: .; j_gene: TRBJ1-3; abundance: .
CDR3aa: CASSLSSGGYEQYF; CDR3nt: TGTGCCAGCAGCTTATCATCAGGGGGGTACGAGCAGTACTTC; v_gene: TRBV7-6; d_gene: .; j_gene: TRBJ2-7; abundance: .
CDR3aa: CASRRDRGGKTQYF; CDR3nt: TGCGCCAGCCGACGGGACAGGGGGGGGAAGACCCAGTACTTC; v_gene: TRBV5-1; d_gene: TRBD1; j_gene: TRBJ2-5; abundance: .
CDR3aa: CASSQEGYGISTDTQYF; CDR3nt: TGCGCCAGCAGCCAAGAAGGGTACGGGATCAGCACAGATACGCAGTATTTT; v_gene: TRBV4-1; d_gene: .; j_gene: TRBJ2-3; abundance: .
CDR3aa: CASSGLRQANTGELFF; CDR3nt: TGTGCCAGCTCTGGGCTACGGCAAGCGAACACCGGGGAGCTGTTTTTT; v_gene: TRBV7-2; d_gene: .; j_gene: TRBJ2-2; abundance: once
CDR3aa: CAWSLISTYEQYF; CDR3nt: TGTGCCTGGAGCCTAATCTCAACCTACGAGCAGTACTTC; v_gene: TRBV30; d_gene: .; j_gene: TRBJ2-7; abundance: .
CDR3aa: CASSQEPSRNSEAFF; CDR3nt: TGCGCCAGCAGCCAAGAGCCTTCGCGGAATTCTGAAGCTTTCTTT; v_gene: TRBV4-1; d_gene: .; j_gene: TRBJ1-1; abundance: .
CDR3aa: CASTLRTRMRGYTF; CDR3nt: TGTGCCAGTACCCTCAGGACACGGATGAGGGGCTACACCTTC; v_gene: TRBV19; d_gene: .; j_gene: TRBJ1-2; abundance: .
CDR3aa: CATTGRNSPLHF; CDR3nt: TGTGCCACCACAGGACGAAATTCACCCCTCCACTTT; v_gene: TRBV19; d_gene: .; j_gene: TRBJ1-6; abundance: .
CDR3aa: CASSPGTGGADTEAFF; CDR3nt: TGTGCCAGCAGTCCCGGGACAGGGGGCGCCGACACTGAAGCTTTCTTT; v_gene: TRBV27; d_gene: TRBD1; j_gene: TRBJ1-1; abundance: .
CDR3aa: CASRQGWGSYEQYF; CDR3nt: TGTGCCAGCAGACAGGGTTGGGGCTCCTACGAGCAGTACTTC; v_gene: TRBV11-2; d_gene: .; j_gene: TRBJ2-7; abundance: .
CDR3aa: CASSQDRSYGYTF; CDR3nt: TGTGCCAGCAGCCAGGACAGGTCCTATGGCTACACCTTC; v_gene: TRBV7-9; d_gene: TRBD1; j_gene: TRBJ1-2; abundance: .
CDR3aa: CASSPGTGTLYEQYF; CDR3nt: TGTGCCAGCAGCCCGGGGACAGGGACCCTCTACGAGCAGTACTTC; v_gene: TRBV7-9; d_gene: TRBD1; j_gene: TRBJ2-7; abundance: .
CDR3aa: CASSLSTGENNYGYTF; CDR3nt: TGTGCCAGCAGCTTGTCCACAGGGGAGAATAACTATGGCTACACCTTC; v_gene: TRBV7-8; d_gene: TRBD1; j_gene: TRBJ1-2; abundance: .
CDR3aa: CAWMTGNTEAFF; CDR3nt: TGTGCCTGGATGACAGGGAACACTGAAGCTTTCTTT; v_gene: TRBV30; d_gene: .; j_gene: TRBJ1-1; abundance: few
CDR3aa: CASSQTHRGRKVNYGYTF; CDR3nt: TGCGCCAGCAGTCAAACCCACAGGGGGCGGAAAGTTAACTATGGCTACACCTTC; v_gene: TRBV23-1; d_gene: TRBD1; j_gene: TRBJ1-2; abundance: .
CDR3aa: CSVESIGTATDTQYF; CDR3nt: TGCAGCGTTGAATCAATCGGGACAGCCACAGATACGCAGTATTTT; v_gene: TRBV29-1; d_gene: TRBD1; j_gene: TRBJ2-3; abundance: .
CDR3aa: CASSQGQGSYGYTF; CDR3nt: TGCGCCAGCAGCCAAGGTCAGGGGAGCTATGGCTACACCTTC; v_gene: TRBV4-3; d_gene: .; j_gene: TRBJ1-2; abundance: .
CDR3aa: CASSLGGLQGYGYTF; CDR3nt: TGTGCCAGCAGCTTAGGAGGATTACAGGGGTATGGCTACACCTTC; v_gene: TRBV11-2; d_gene: TRBD1; j_gene: TRBJ1-2; abundance: .
CDR3aa: CASSILAGGTDEQFF; CDR3nt: TGTGCCAGTAGTATACTAGCGGGAGGTACCGATGAGCAGTTCTTC; v_gene: TRBV19; d_gene: TRBD2; j_gene: TRBJ2-1; abundance: .
CDR3aa: CASSTLAGSGNTIYF; CDR3nt: TGTGCCAGTAGTACCCTAGCGGGTTCTGGAAACACCATATATTTT; v_gene: TRBV19; d_gene: .; j_gene: TRBJ1-3; abundance: .
CDR3aa: CASSQEWTSGVYEQYF; CDR3nt: TGCGCCAGCAGCCAAGAATGGACTAGCGGGGTATACGAGCAGTACTTC; v_gene: TRBV4-3; d_gene: TRBD2; j_gene: TRBJ2-7; abundance: .
CDR3aa: CASSERRGDEQFF; CDR3nt: TGTGCCAGCAGTGAACGGCGGGGTGATGAGCAGTTCTTC; v_gene: TRBV2; d_gene: .; j_gene: TRBJ2-1; abundance: .
CDR3aa: CASSLGSKLAWYNEQFF; CDR3nt: TGTGCCAGCAGCTTAGGTTCGAAACTAGCGTGGTACAATGAGCAGTTCTTC; v_gene: TRBV7-6; d_gene: TRBD2; j_gene: TRBJ2-1; abundance: .